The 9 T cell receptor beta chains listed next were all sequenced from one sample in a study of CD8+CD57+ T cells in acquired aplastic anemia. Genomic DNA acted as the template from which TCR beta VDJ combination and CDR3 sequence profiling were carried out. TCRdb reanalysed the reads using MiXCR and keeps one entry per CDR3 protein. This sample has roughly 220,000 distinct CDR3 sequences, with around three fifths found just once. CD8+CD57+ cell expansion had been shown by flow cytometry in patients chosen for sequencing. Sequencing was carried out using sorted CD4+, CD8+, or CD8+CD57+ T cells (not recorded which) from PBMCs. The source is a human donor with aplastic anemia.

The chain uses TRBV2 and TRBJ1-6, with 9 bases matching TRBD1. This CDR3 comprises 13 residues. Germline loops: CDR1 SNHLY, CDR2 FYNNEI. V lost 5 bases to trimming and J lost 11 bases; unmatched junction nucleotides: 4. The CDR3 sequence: CASSPGQGPPLHF. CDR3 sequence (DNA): TGTGCCAGCAGTCCGGGACAGGGTCCACCCCTCCACTTT.

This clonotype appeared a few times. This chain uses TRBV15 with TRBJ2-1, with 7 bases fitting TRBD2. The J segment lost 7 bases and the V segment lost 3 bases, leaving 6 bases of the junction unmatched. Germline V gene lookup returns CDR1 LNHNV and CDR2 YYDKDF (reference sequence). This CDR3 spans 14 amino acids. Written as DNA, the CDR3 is TGTGCCACCAGCAGCCACCCGGGGGGTAATGAGCAGTTCTTC. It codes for CATSSHPGGNEQFF.

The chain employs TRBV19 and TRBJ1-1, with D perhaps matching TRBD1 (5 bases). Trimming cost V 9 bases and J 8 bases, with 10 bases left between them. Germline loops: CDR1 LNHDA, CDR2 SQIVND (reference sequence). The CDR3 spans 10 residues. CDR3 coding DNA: TGTGCCAGCAATGAGGGGGAAGCTTTCTTT. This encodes CASNEGEAFF.

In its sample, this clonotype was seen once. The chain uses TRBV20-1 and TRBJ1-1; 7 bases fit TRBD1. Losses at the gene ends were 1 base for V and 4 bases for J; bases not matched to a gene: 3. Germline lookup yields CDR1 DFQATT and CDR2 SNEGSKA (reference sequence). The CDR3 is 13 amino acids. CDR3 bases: TGCAGTGCTAGAGCAGGGGGTGTCACTGAAGCTTTCTTT. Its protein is CSARAGGVTEAFF.

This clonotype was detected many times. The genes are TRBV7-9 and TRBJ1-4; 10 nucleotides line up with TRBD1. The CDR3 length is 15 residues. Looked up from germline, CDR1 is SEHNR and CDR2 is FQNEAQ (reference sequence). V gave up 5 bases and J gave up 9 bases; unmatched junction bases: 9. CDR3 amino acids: CASSEGTGVYQKLFF. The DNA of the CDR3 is TGTGCCAGCAGCGAAGGGACAGGGGTCTATCAAAAACTGTTTTTT.

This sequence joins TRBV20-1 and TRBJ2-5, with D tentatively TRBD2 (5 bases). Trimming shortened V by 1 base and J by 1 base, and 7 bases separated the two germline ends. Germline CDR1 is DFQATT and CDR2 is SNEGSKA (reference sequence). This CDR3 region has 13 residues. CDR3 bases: TGCAGTGCTAGAGCGGGGTCCCAAGAGACCCAGTACTTC. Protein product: CSARAGSQETQYF.

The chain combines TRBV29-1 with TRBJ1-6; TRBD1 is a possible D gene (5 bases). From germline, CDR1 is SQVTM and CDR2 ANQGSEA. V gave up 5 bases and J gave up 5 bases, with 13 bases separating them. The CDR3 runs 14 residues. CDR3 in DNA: TGCAGCGTTTCTGGGGGAGTGGATAATTCACCCCTCCACTTT. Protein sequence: CSVSGGVDNSPLHF. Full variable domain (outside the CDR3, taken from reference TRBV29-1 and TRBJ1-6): SAVISQKPSRDICQRGTSLTIQCQVDSQVTMMFWYRQQPGQSLTLIATANQGSEATYESGFVIDKFPISRPNLTFSTLTVSNMSPEDSSIYLCSVSGGVDNSPLHFGNGTRLTVT.

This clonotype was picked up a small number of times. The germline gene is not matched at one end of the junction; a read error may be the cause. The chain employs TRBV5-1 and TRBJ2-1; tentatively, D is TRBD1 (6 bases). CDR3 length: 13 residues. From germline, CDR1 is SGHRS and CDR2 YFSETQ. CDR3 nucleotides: TGTGCCAGCAGTTTAGGGGGATACAATGAGCAGTTCTTC. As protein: CASSLGGYNEQFF.

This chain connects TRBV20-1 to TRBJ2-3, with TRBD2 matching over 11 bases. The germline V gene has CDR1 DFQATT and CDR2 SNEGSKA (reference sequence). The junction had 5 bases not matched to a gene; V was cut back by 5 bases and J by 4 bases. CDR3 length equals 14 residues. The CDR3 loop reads CSAGLAGGPDTQYF. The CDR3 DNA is TGCAGTGCTGGCCTAGCGGGAGGCCCAGATACGCAGTATTTT.